The present T cell receptor (beta chain) was sequenced within a study of T-cell memory formation after mild COVID-19. This clonotype was seen more than once but under ten times. Its antigen is unidentified. 5'RACE primed from the constant segment yielded TCR alpha and TCR beta cDNA libraries bearing sample barcodes and UMIs. TCRdb itself ran the 5' RACE reads through MiXCR, one entry per CDR3 protein. This table has roughly 170,000 distinct CDR3 sequences, 20% to 25% appearing once. Germline V gives CDR1 SGHRS, CDR2 YFSETQ. V gave up 0 bases and J gave up 2 bases; unmatched junction bases: 5. The CDR3 has 15 amino acids. Study findings and constraints: CD4+ contracting clones were mainly CM and EM; CD8+ ones, EMRA.

Sequencing input: PBMCs or a T cell subset sorted from them (not recorded which). The chain combines TRBV5-1 with TRBJ2-7; 7 nucleotides line up with TRBD1. The TCR sequence derives from an adult woman who had mild COVID-19 (a few samples of this study predate the infection). Cell type and time point are not known. CDR3 sequence: CASSLEAGGTYEQYF. The CDR3 DNA is TGCGCCAGCAGCTTGGAGGCAGGGGGAACCTACGAGCAGTACTTC.